Each of the 27 T cell receptor beta chains below was sequenced from the same sample in a study of molecular identifiers for immune sequencing clone quantification. TCRdb analysed the PCR reads with MiXCR anew, one entry per CDR3 protein. The sample records approximately 670,000 distinct CDR3 sequences, just under 20% being singletons. The sequencing sample was made of naive CD8+ T cells from blood, with Jurkat cell RNA spiked in. Subset meaning: FACS-sorted CD8+CD4-CCR7+CD45RA+ naive T cells. The receptors derive from a human donor in good health. Some libraries in this study had Jurkat cell RNA spiked in.

In this sample, this clonotype turned up many times. The chain recombines TRBV7-6 with TRBJ2-3; D is undetermined. V dropped 5 bases and J dropped 2 bases, with 14 bases sitting between them. Germline CDR1 SGHVS, CDR2 FNYEAQ. This CDR3 contains 15 residues. Here the CDR3 reads CASSSRALTTDTQYF. CDR3 bases: TGTGCCAGCAGCAGCCGGGCACTAACCACAGATACGCAGTATTTT.

This clonotype came up a few times. The chain is built from TRBV19 and TRBJ2-7; TRBD2 matches at 8 bases. CDR1 and CDR2 from the germline V gene are LNHDA and SQIVND (reference sequence). Trimming at V came to 2 bases and at J to 3 bases, leaving 6 bases not matched to a gene. The CDR3 is 15 amino acids. In DNA, the CDR3 is TGTGCCAGTAGTATATTAGCGGGGACCGTCTACGAGCAGTACTTC. Its protein is CASSILAGTVYEQYF. Full variable domain (remainder filled in from reference TRBV19 and TRBJ2-7): DGGITQSPKYLFRKEGQNVTLSCEQNLNHDAMYWYRQDPGQGLRLIYYSQIVNDFQKGDIAEGYSVSREKKESFPLTVTSAQKNPTAFYLCASSILAGTVYEQYFGPGTRLTVT.

This chain uses TRBV5-1 with TRBJ2-5; 11 bases match TRBD2. V gave up 3 bases and J gave up 1 base; unmatched junction bases: 11. The germline gives CDR1 SGHRS, CDR2 YFSETQ. This CDR3 spans 18 amino acids. CDR3 protein: CASSSVYLAGGPQETQYF. Here the CDR3 DNA reads TGCGCCAGCAGCTCCGTCTACCTAGCGGGGGGACCCCAAGAGACCCAGTACTTC.

Comment on this clonotype: A much more abundant neighbour one base away suggests this may be a read error. V usage is TRBV19 and J usage is TRBJ1-6; D is undetermined. Trimming removed 9 bases from V and 10 bases from J, with 16 bases in between. The CDR3 spans 13 residues. Germline CDR1 is LNHDA and CDR2 is SQIVND (reference sequence). The DNA of the CDR3 is TGTGCCAGCCGTGCAGGTTTTGGATCACCCCTCCACTTT. This encodes CASRAGFGSPLHF.

About this clonotype itself: A much larger clone sits a single nucleotide away, making a read error possible. Lacking the conserved final phenylalanine or tryptophan, this CDR3 likely reflects a read error. The V and J genes are TRBV12-3 or TRBV12-4 and TRBJ2-2; no definite D call. Trimming stripped 0 bases from V and 6 bases from J, with 8 bases between. The CDR3 sequence is 14 residues long. The CDR3 loop is CASSLAVFPGELFL. CDR3 coding DNA: TGTGCCAGCAGTTTAGCGGTTTTTCCCGGGGAGCTGTTTCTT.

There are a few counts of this clonotype. It is unclear where the CDR3 begins or ends on the DNA, so no DNA is shown, and the CDR3 is as TCRdb lists it. The chain joins TRBV21-1 to TRBJ2-2; the D segment call TRBD2 is taken from the table without a DNA check. TRBV21-1 is shown as a pseudogene. The CDR3 extends over 18 residues, inclusive of both ends. The CDR3 reads CASSKKNVGLGTTGELFF.

This clonotype showed up many times. CDR3 DNA: TGCAGCGTGTCTTCCCGGCCCCCAGGATACTACGAGCAGTACTTC. Protein product: CSVSSRPPGYYEQYF. The V call is TRBV29-1, the J call TRBJ2-7, with D uncertain. This CDR3 comprises 15 residues. Germline V CDR1 and CDR2: SQVTM, ANQGSEA. Trimming removed 6 bases from V and 3 bases from J, with 21 bases in between.

With respect to this clonotype: Being one base from a much bigger clone, this may be a read error. The chain carries TRBV5-4 and TRBJ1-1, with D hard to call. The germline V and J ends were trimmed by 2 bases and 4 bases, with 12 bases remaining between them. Germline values: CDR1 SGHNT, CDR2 YYREEE (reference sequence). This CDR3 contains 14 residues. The DNA for the CDR3 is TGTGCCAGCAGCTTCTCCCCCGTGAGCACTGAAGCTTTCTTT. Its translation: CASSFSPVSTEAFF.

The chain joins TRBV29-1 to TRBJ2-1; 10 nucleotides match TRBD1. Germline assignment: CDR1 SQVTM and CDR2 ANQGSEA. The ends lost 7 bases at V and 3 bases at J; junction bases unmatched: 9. CDR3 size: 15 residues. The DNA for the CDR3 is TGCAGCGCCATAGGGACAGGGGCAAGCTACAATGAGCAGTTCTTC. It encodes CSAIGTGASYNEQFF.

This clonotype appeared once. The chain recombines TRBV19 with TRBJ2-7; 10 positions agree with TRBD2. Germline V gene lookup returns CDR1 LNHDA and CDR2 SQIVND (reference sequence). The CDR3 totals 17 residues. V was pared by 5 bases and J by 6 bases, with 16 bases of the junction left unmatched. The CDR3, as DNA: TGTGCCAGTAGTCCTCGAGGAGCAGCGGGGGGGCCGGTCGAGCAGTACTTC. This translates into CASSPRGAAGGPVEQYF. The full variable domain, completed using reference TRBV19 and TRBJ2-7, is DGGITQSPKYLFRKEGQNVTLSCEQNLNHDAMYWYRQDPGQGLRLIYYSQIVNDFQKGDIAEGYSVSREKKESFPLTVTSAQKNPTAFYLCASSPRGAAGGPVEQYFGPGTRLTVT.

V usage is TRBV9 and J usage is TRBJ2-3; 9 bases map to TRBD2. CDR1 and CDR2 from the germline V gene are SGDLS and YYNGEE. The CDR3 is made up of 15 amino acids. Trimming took 6 bases from V and 4 from J; bases not matched to a gene: 9. CDR3: CASKGAGGPPDTQYF. The CDR3 DNA reads TGTGCCAGCAAGGGCGCGGGGGGGCCGCCAGATACGCAGTATTTT. The complete variable domain, with remaining parts taken from reference TRBV9 and TRBJ2-3, reads DSGVTQTPKHLITATGQRVTLRCSPRSGDLSVYWYQQSLDQGLQFLIQYYNGEERAKGNILERFSAQQFPDLHSELNLSSLELGDSALYFCASKGAGGPPDTQYFGPGTRLTVL.

Many counts were recorded for this clonotype. The chain combines TRBV4-3 with TRBJ1-3; D not resolved. The ends were cut back, 4 bases at V and 1 base at J, with 8 bases in the middle. The germline gives CDR1 LGHNA, CDR2 YSLEER. This CDR3 contains 14 residues. The CDR3 nucleotides are TGCGCCAGCAGCCCATATACATCTGGAAACACCATATATTTT. This codes for CASSPYTSGNTIYF.

This clonotype was recorded many times. The chain carries TRBV27 and TRBJ2-7, with 10 bases fitting TRBD1. The V gene end was trimmed by 3 bases and the J gene end by 4 bases; junction bases not matched to a gene: 6. This CDR3 has 15 residues. Germline V gene sequence: CDR1 MNHEY, CDR2 SMNVEV (reference sequence). CDR3: CASSLSGQGSYEQYF. CDR3 coding DNA: TGTGCCAGCAGTTTGTCGGGACAGGGGTCATACGAGCAGTACTTC.

This clonotype was picked up many times. The V and J genes are TRBV7-9 and TRBJ2-1; D gene uncertain. Trimming took 0 bases from V and 0 from J, leaving 9 bases between them. The CDR3 totals 16 residues. Germline CDR1 SEHNR, CDR2 FQNEAQ (reference sequence). For the CDR3, the DNA is TGTGCCAGCAGCTTAGCTCGGGTCAGCTCCTACAATGAGCAGTTCTTC. It encodes CASSLARVSSYNEQFF. Variable domain in full (rest from reference TRBV7-9 and TRBJ2-1): DTGVSQNPRHKITKRGQNVTFRCDPISEHNRLYWYRQTLGQGPEFLTYFQNEAQLEKSRLLSDRFSAERPKGSFSTLEIQRTEQGDSAMYLCASSLARVSSYNEQFFGPGTRLTVL.

V and J are TRBV27 and TRBJ2-7; perhaps D is TRBD1 or TRBD2 (6 bases each). The CDR3 consists of 11 residues. Germline loops: CDR1 MNHEY, CDR2 SMNVEV (reference sequence). The V end lost 8 bases, the J end lost 6 bases, and 11 bases lay between the germline ends. The CDR3 DNA is TGTGCCAGCGGTGAGGGGGGCGAGCAGTACTTC. Translated, it gives CASGEGGEQYF.

This clonotype was seen a handful of times. The chain employs TRBV27 and TRBJ2-7; 10 positions agree with TRBD1. CDR1 and CDR2 (germline): MNHEY, SMNVEV (reference sequence). V dropped 4 bases and J dropped 6; count of bases not matched to a gene: 12. The CDR3 covers 16 residues. The CDR3 protein is CASSSNRDRGFFEQYF. For the CDR3, the DNA is TGTGCCAGCAGTTCCAACCGGGACAGGGGTTTTTTCGAGCAGTACTTC.

The V gene is TRBV19, the J gene TRBJ2-7; 8 bases fit TRBD2. The germline gives CDR1 LNHDA, CDR2 SQIVND (reference sequence). Losses at the gene ends were 5 bases for V and 3 bases for J; bases not matched to a gene: 12. The CDR3 has 16 residues. CDR3 residues: CASSPFFGGGRYEQYF. The CDR3 DNA is TGTGCCAGTAGTCCCTTTTTCGGGGGGGGCCGCTACGAGCAGTACTTC.

Many counts were recorded for this clonotype. The chain recombines TRBV6-1 with TRBJ1-6; no clear D. The CDR3 loop spans 17 amino acids. V gave up 2 bases and J gave up 0 bases, with 11 bases separating them. Germline assignment: CDR1 MNHNS and CDR2 SASEGT. The CDR3 coding sequence is TGTGCCAGCAGTGAATTTGATGTTAGCTCCTATAATTCACCCCTCCACTTT. Translated: CASSEFDVSSYNSPLHF.

In this sample, this clonotype turned up many times. The gene calls are TRBV2 and TRBJ1-1; D uncertain. Trimming took 10 bases from V and 1 from J, leaving 10 bases between them. The CDR3 is 12 amino acids. Germline V gene lookup returns CDR1 SNHLY and CDR2 FYNNEI. The CDR3 protein is CANSTANTEAFF. In nucleotides, the CDR3 is TGTGCCAACTCGACGGCGAACACTGAAGCTTTCTTT.

As for this clonotype: A read error may account for a junction end that differs from germline. This chain joins TRBV4-1 and TRBJ1-5; D gene ambiguous. The V gene's germline CDR1 is MGHRA and CDR2 YSYEKL. The CDR3 sequence is 13 residues long. CDR3 protein: CACSQDLSQPQHF. The CDR3, as DNA: TGCGCCTGCAGCCAAGATCTGAGTCAGCCCCAGCATTTT.

The chain has TRBV2 and TRBJ2-6; D not resolved. Per the germline V gene, CDR1 is SNHLY and CDR2 is FYNNEI. V lost 7 bases to trimming and J lost 2 bases, with 9 bases between them. The CDR3 sequence is 14 residues long. CDR3 DNA sequence: TGTGCCAGCATGACGTACCCTGGGGCCAACGTCCTGACTTTC. As protein: CASMTYPGANVLTF.

On this clonotype itself: A read error is possible here, since a much larger clone lies one base away. The chain has TRBV7-2 and TRBJ1-1; a possible D gene is TRBD1 (5 bases). Trimming removed 0 bases from V and 4 bases from J, with 15 bases in between. The CDR3 covers 16 residues. From germline, CDR1 is SGHTA and CDR2 FQGNSA. The CDR3 nucleotides read TGTGCCAGCAGCTTAGCATTGGGGGGTTGGAGCACTGAAGCTTTCTTT. This encodes CASSLALGGWSTEAFF.

The chain joins TRBV20-1 to TRBJ2-1; D gene unclear. V dropped 6 bases and J dropped 0 bases, with 12 bases sitting between them. The CDR3 has 14 amino acids. CDR1 DFQATT and CDR2 SNEGSKA come from the germline V gene (reference sequence). This chain's CDR3 is CSAPILSSYNEQFF. The CDR3 region has the DNA TGCAGTGCCCCCATACTTAGCTCCTACAATGAGCAGTTCTTC.

This clonotype was recorded many times. The rearrangement uses TRBV5-4 and TRBJ1-2; D call uncertain. Trimming removed 0 bases at V and 5 bases at J, with 14 bases between. This CDR3 comprises 15 residues. Germline values: CDR1 SGHNT, CDR2 YYREEE (reference sequence). The CDR3 protein is CASSLAGEGSYGYTF. The CDR3, as DNA: TGTGCCAGCAGCTTGGCCGGGGAGGGTAGTTATGGCTACACCTTC. The full variable domain, with the rest looked up from reference TRBV5-4 and TRBJ1-2, is ETGVTQSPTHLIKTRGQQVTLRCSSQSGHNTVSWYQQALGQGPQFIFQYYREEENGRGNFPPRFSGLQFPNYSSELNVNALELDDSALYLCASSLAGEGSYGYTFGSGTRLTVV.

In regard to this clonotype: This sequence may be a read error, since a much larger clone differs from it by one base. The chain is built from TRBV6-5 and TRBJ2-1, with 11 bases identical to TRBD2. CDR1 MNHEY and CDR2 SVGAGI come from the germline V gene. V lost 2 bases and J lost 8; bases outside the gene matches: 8. CDR3 length: 16 amino acids. The CDR3 loop reads CASSYILAGGVHEQFF. Written as DNA, the CDR3 is TGTGCCAGCAGTTACATTCTAGCGGGGGGCGTCCATGAGCAGTTCTTC.

The chain couples TRBV20-1 to TRBJ1-3; D is perhaps TRBD1 (5 bases). Deletions cut 1 base from V and 4 bases from J, with 8 bases between. Germline V gene lookup returns CDR1 DFQATT and CDR2 SNEGSKA (reference sequence). The CDR3 loop spans 13 amino acids. The CDR3 DNA sequence: TGCAGTGCTAGAGGTGGGACGGGAAACACCATATATTTT. Residues: CSARGGTGNTIYF.

Worth noting for this clonotype: Being one base from a much bigger clone, this may be a read error. The chain links TRBV9 to TRBJ2-2, with D maybe TRBD2 (6 bases). The CDR3 runs 13 residues. In germline, CDR1 is SGDLS, CDR2 YYNGEE. CDR3 coding DNA: TGTGCCAGCAGCGAATCAGGAATCGGGGGGCTGTTTTTT. Amino acids: CASSESGIGGLFF.